This is a list of T cell receptor beta chains from one sample in a study of response to subunit inactivated influenza vaccine. Each CDR3 protein gets one entry after TCRdb re-called the RT-PCR reads with MiXCR. The table lists 550,000 to 650,000 distinct CDR3 sequences, over 9.5% of them singletons, with roughly 10% in the top ten. Source: PBMCs from blood, taken on the day of vaccination. These receptors came from a man aged 50-60 years who received an inactivated influenza vaccine. CDR3s include the opening cysteine and the closing phenylalanine or tryptophan. A D gene is named only where the DNA matches it firmly. A clone size is listed for some rows: how often the clone was seen (once, few, many), or a class if it is expanded.

d_call clone_size j_call v_call cdr3_aa cdr3_nt
TRBD2 many TRBJ2-7 TRBV6-2/TRBV6-3 CASSPTIGLAGGFSHYEQYF TGTGCCAGCAGTCCAACTATCGGACTAGCGGGAGGGTTTTCGCACTACGAGCAGTACTTC
TRBD1 NA TRBJ1-2 TRBV12-3/TRBV12-4 CASSLRDSSYGYTF TGTGCCAGCAGTTTACGGGACAGTTCTTATGGCTACACCTTC
TRBD2 few TRBJ2-1 TRBV5-4 CASSLGLAVLNEQFF TGTGCCAGCAGCTTGGGACTAGCGGTCTTGAATGAGCAGTTCTTC
NA NA TRBJ1-1 TRBV27 CASSVRGSGTEAFF TGTGCCAGCAGTGTCCGGGGCTCGGGGACTGAAGCTTTCTTT
NA NA TRBJ2-6 TRBV9 CASSAGHHSGANVLTF TGTGCCAGCAGCGCCGGACACCACTCTGGGGCCAACGTCCTGACTTTC
TRBD1 few TRBJ1-1 TRBV5-4 CASSVPTGGKNTEAFF TGTGCCAGCAGCGTCCCGACAGGGGGCAAGAACACTGAAGCTTTCTTT
NA once TRBJ2-7 TRBV12-3/TRBV12-4 CASSTRNRWALEQYF TGTGCCAGCAGTACCCGGAATCGATGGGCACTCGAGCAGTACTTC
TRBD1 few TRBJ2-5 TRBV3-1 CASSQRDREETQYF TGTGCCAGCAGCCAGCGGGACAGGGAAGAGACCCAGTACTTC
TRBD2 few TRBJ2-1 TRBV7-3 CASSGKGTSYNEQFF TGTGCCAGCAGCGGAAAGGGGACTAGCTACAATGAGCAGTTCTTC
NA few TRBJ2-6 TRBV5-1 CASGPEAGANVLTF TGCGCCAGCGGACCCGAGGCTGGGGCCAACGTCCTGACTTTC
TRBD1 NA TRBJ1-1 TRBV19 CASSPRTGLGTEAFF TGTGCCAGTAGTCCACGGACAGGGTTGGGCACTGAAGCTTTCTTT
NA many TRBJ1-4 TRBV20-1 CSAEGVGEKLFF TGCAGTGCCGAGGGGGTGGGTGAAAAACTGTTTTTT
NA few TRBJ2-1 TRBV20-1 CSARDVGEQFF TGCAGTGCTAGAGACGTGGGTGAGCAGTTCTTC